What follows describes a single TCR beta chain. What it binds is not known. Trimming stripped 1 base from V and 2 bases from J, with 11 bases between. This CDR3 region has 16 residues. Per the germline V gene, CDR1 is SGHVS and CDR2 is FQNEAQ. The data were obtained in a study of cytomegalovirus exposure and HLA in healthy donors. Findings and caveats of the study: A classifier reportedly called cytomegalovirus status with high sensitivity and specificity. TCR beta chains numbering some 150 were designated cytomegalovirus-associated. In vitro work confirmed that a few CMV-associated chains recognize CMV antigens.

Some clones are missing from TCRdb's copy, which holds only in-frame ones; the method was immunoSEQ multiplex PCR. The table lists 95,000 to 120,000 clones, around 85% of them singletons. The genes are TRBV7-8 and TRBJ2-2; D is uncertain. The sequence derives from a woman aged 18-30 years in good health and CMV-seronegative. The sample comprised PBMCs. CDR3: CASSLGWQANTGELFF. The CDR3, as DNA: TGTGCCAGCAGCTTAGGATGGCAGGCAAACACCGGGGAGCTGTTTTTT.